The 23 T cell receptor beta chains below were found in one sample sequenced in a study of a mutant IDH1 vaccine in newly diagnosed glioma. Sample time point: week 47, end of study. With topical imiquimod, each dose of the vaccine consisted of 300 ug of mutant IDH1 20-mer peptide. The assay was immunoSEQ multiplex PCR, and TCRdb's table has in-frame clones only and misses some. This table holds approximately 84,000 clones, roughly 77% found once. These receptors' targets are unknown. Sample: PBMCs, taken from a glioma patient whose treatment included an IDH1 peptide vaccine. The source is a man aged 35-49 years with glioma.

This clone was observed many times. V usage is TRBV30 and J usage is TRBJ2-5; 7 bases match TRBD2. The CDR3 spans 18 residues. CDR1 and CDR2 from the germline V gene are GTSNPN and SVGIG (reference sequence). The trim removed 3 bases at V and 3 bases at J, leaving 19 bases unmatched. CDR3 protein: CAWSGRMRGTGRKETQYF. In nucleotides, the CDR3 is TGTGCCTGGAGCGGGAGGATGAGGGGAACCGGTAGGAAAGAGACCCAGTACTTC.

This rearrangement joins TRBV5-4 to TRBJ2-7; maybe TRBD2 (6 bases). V dropped 0 bases and J dropped 2 bases, with 15 bases sitting between them. Germline loops: CDR1 SGHNT, CDR2 YYREEE (reference sequence). The CDR3 extends over 16 amino acids. The DNA for the CDR3 is TGTGCCAGCAGCTTGGCCGGGGGAAAAATTGCCTACGAGCAGTACTTC. The encoded protein is CASSLAGGKIAYEQYF.

This sequence joins TRBV19 and TRBJ2-2; 7 nucleotides match TRBD1. Per the germline V gene, CDR1 is LNHDA and CDR2 is SQIVND (reference sequence). V shed 2 bases, J shed 1 base, and the junction held 13 bases outside the gene matches. This CDR3 has 19 amino acids. CDR3 DNA: TGTGCCAGTAGTATAAGGAGAGGGGGCTCAAAGCGGAACACCGGGGAGCTGTTTTTT. This translates into CASSIRRGGSKRNTGELFF.

This chain joins TRBV5-1 and TRBJ1-3; D uncertain. V was trimmed by 4 bases and J by 4 bases, leaving 18 bases between them. From germline, CDR1 is SGHRS and CDR2 YFSETQ. This CDR3 has 16 residues. The CDR3 coding sequence is TGCGCCAGCAGCCGACTCCGAGGAGGTGAGGGAAACACCATATATTTT. Translation: CASSRLRGGEGNTIYF.

The chain links TRBV25-1 to TRBJ2-3, with D perhaps matching TRBD1 (5 bases). CDR3 length: 16 amino acids. Trimming took 1 base from V and 2 from J, leaving 13 bases between them. Looked up from germline, CDR1 is MGHDK and CDR2 is SYGVNS. CDR3 sequence reads: CASSESPSGYTDTQYF. Written as DNA, the CDR3 is TGTGCCAGCAGTGAATCCCCTTCAGGGTACACAGATACGCAGTATTTT. Full variable domain (missing parts from reference TRBV25-1 and TRBJ2-3): EADIYQTPRYLVIGTGKKITLECSQTMGHDKMYWYQQDPGMELHLIHYSYGVNSTEKGDLSSESTVSRIRTEHFPLTLESARPSHTSQYLCASSESPSGYTDTQYFGPGTRLTVL.

The chain is built from TRBV13 and TRBJ2-5; TRBD2 aligns across 8 bases. This CDR3 contains 17 residues. Trimming cost V 0 bases and J 5 bases; bases outside gene matches: 11. CDR1 and CDR2 from the germline V gene are PRHDT and FYEKMQ (reference sequence). Written as DNA, the CDR3 is TGTGCCAGCAGCTTAGGCCGCAGCGGGGGCCGCGGGGAGACCCAGTACTTC. The encoded protein is CASSLGRSGGRGETQYF.

On this clone itself: Germline and junction disagree at one end, which may indicate a read error. J is TRBJ2-7 and V is TRBV7-7, with 9 nucleotides matching TRBD1. CDR1 and CDR2 (germline): SSHAT, FNYEAQ (reference sequence). The CDR3 sequence is 15 residues long. The CDR3 bases are TGTGCTAGCAGCTACGGGACAGGGAGCGACTACGAGCAGTACTTC. Protein sequence: CASSYGTGSDYEQYF.

The chain carries TRBV9 and TRBJ1-2; 10 nucleotides line up with TRBD1. The CDR3 extends over 14 amino acids. Trimming took 3 bases from V and 7 from J; bases not matched to a gene: 6. Per the germline V gene, CDR1 is SGDLS and CDR2 is YYNGEE. The CDR3 is CASSDRTGGGGYTF. DNA of the CDR3: TGTGCCAGCAGCGACCGGACAGGGGGGGGTGGCTACACCTTC.

The V call is TRBV19, the J call TRBJ1-2, with 7 bases lining up with TRBD1. Germline CDR1 is LNHDA and CDR2 is SQIVND (reference sequence). The V segment lost 4 bases and the J segment 0 bases; nucleotides outside the gene matches: 5. The CDR3 consists of 15 residues. DNA for the CDR3: TGTGCCAGTAGTACGGGACAGCCGTCTAACTATGGCTACACCTTC. Protein product: CASSTGQPSNYGYTF.

This clone was seen a handful of times. The rearrangement joins TRBV7-2 to TRBJ1-5; 7 positions agree with TRBD1. Losses at the gene ends were 6 bases for V and 8 bases for J; bases not matched to a gene: 10. The CDR3 length is 14 residues. Germline-derived CDR1 and CDR2 are SGHTA and FQGNSA. CDR3 in DNA: TGTGCCAGCAGACCTCGACAGGGAGGAAAGCCCCAGCATTTT. This sequence encodes CASRPRQGGKPQHF.

V usage is TRBV6-5 and J usage is TRBJ1-1; the match to TRBD1 covers 9 bases. The V gene end was trimmed by 5 bases and the J gene end by 3 bases; junction bases not matched to a gene: 7. Germline CDR1 is MNHEY and CDR2 is SVGAGI. The CDR3 length is 15 residues. CDR3 nucleotides: TGTGCCAGCAGTCCGAGGACAGGGGCGCACACTGAAGCTTTCTTT. Its translation is CASSPRTGAHTEAFF.

The chain is built from TRBV6-5 and TRBJ1-1; TRBD1 matches at 7 bases. V trimming: 6 bases; J trimming: 5 bases; junction bases outside the gene matches: 6. Per germline, CDR1 MNHEY and CDR2 SVGAGI. This CDR3 is built from 13 residues. This chain's CDR3 is CASRRQGGTEAFF. CDR3 nucleotide sequence: TGTGCCAGCAGACGACAGGGCGGGACTGAAGCTTTCTTT.

The V call is TRBV5-6, the J call TRBJ2-5, with 12 bases matching TRBD2. With V trimmed by 4 bases and J by 5 bases, 6 bases remained unmatched. The germline CDR1 and CDR2 sequences are SGHDT and YYEEEE. The length of the CDR3 is 15 residues. CDR3 residues: CASSPTSGSRETQYF. DNA for the CDR3: TGTGCCAGCAGCCCGACTAGCGGGAGCCGGGAGACCCAGTACTTC.

The V gene is TRBV28, the J gene TRBJ2-7; D is unresolved. Deletions cut 3 bases from V and 3 bases from J, with 15 bases between. Germline V gene lookup returns CDR1 MDHEN and CDR2 SYDVKM. The CDR3 totals 15 residues. In DNA, the CDR3 is TGTGCCAGCAGTTTCTCCGGATCCGAGAGCTACGAGCAGTACTTC. Protein: CASSFSGSESYEQYF.

V usage is TRBV28 and J usage is TRBJ2-1; TRBD1 matches at 8 bases. J gave up 7 bases and V 7 bases, and 9 bases lay outside the gene matches. In germline, CDR1 is MDHEN, CDR2 SYDVKM. This CDR3 comprises 14 residues. For the CDR3, the DNA is TGTGCCAGCAAATCGGGACAGGAGCGAAATGAGCAGTTCTTC. Translation gives CASKSGQERNEQFF.

This clone has a handful of counts. The V call is TRBV5-5, the J call TRBJ2-7; TRBD1 matches at 7 bases. V trimming: 4 bases; J trimming: 3 bases; junction bases outside the gene matches: 7. The CDR3 is 14 residues long. Germline CDR1 reads SGHKS; CDR2 reads YYEKEE (reference sequence). The CDR3 nucleotides read TGTGCCAGCAGCCCATGGACAGGAAGCTACGAGCAGTACTTC. Translated: CASSPWTGSYEQYF.

The V and J genes are TRBV5-1 and TRBJ2-3, with TRBD2 as a possible D gene (6 bases). CDR1 and CDR2 (germline): SGHRS, YFSETQ. Trimming removed 4 bases at V and 2 bases at J, with 14 bases between. The CDR3 spans 15 residues. DNA of the CDR3: TGCGCCAGCAGCCGGGAGATCACTTTCACAGATACGCAGTATTTT. Amino acid sequence: CASSREITFTDTQYF.

CDR3 in DNA: TGTGCCACCAGCAGAGTACTTGAGGGATCCTACGAGCAGTACTTC. Its translation: CATSRVLEGSYEQYF. The chain employs TRBV15 and TRBJ2-7; weak D call: TRBD2 (5 bases). V lost 1 base to trimming and J lost 1 base, with 11 bases between them. CDR3 length: 15 amino acids. From germline, CDR1 is LNHNV and CDR2 YYDKDF (reference sequence).

V and J are TRBV29-1 and TRBJ1-1; maybe TRBD1 (5 bases). The germline CDR1 and CDR2 sequences are SQVTM and ANQGSEA. Trimming stripped 7 bases from V and 4 bases from J, with 10 bases between. The CDR3 totals 11 residues. The CDR3 DNA is TGCAGCGGTCAAAGGGGCACTGAAGCTTTCTTT. It is translated as CSGQRGTEAFF.

V gene TRBV10-3 combines with J gene TRBJ2-7, with TRBD2 matching over 11 bases. This CDR3 comprises 15 residues. Trimming took 2 bases from V and 7 from J; bases not matched to a gene: 7. Per the germline V gene, CDR1 is ENHRY and CDR2 is SYGVKD. CDR3: CAISEPTSGSLEQYF. CDR3 bases: TGTGCCATCAGTGAGCCCACTAGCGGGAGCTTAGAGCAGTACTTC.

The chain employs TRBV6-6 and TRBJ2-5, with D unresolved. V lost 4 bases and J 1 base, leaving 13 bases between the germline ends. Germline V gives CDR1 MNHNY, CDR2 SVGAGI (reference sequence). This CDR3 spans 15 amino acids. CDR3 protein: CASSFSWESQETQYF. CDR3 DNA: TGTGCCAGCAGTTTCTCGTGGGAAAGCCAAGAGACCCAGTACTTC.

J is TRBJ2-7 and V is TRBV5-5; D is uncertain. The CDR3 totals 13 residues. CDR1 and CDR2 from the germline V gene are SGHKS and YYEKEE (reference sequence). V lost 0 bases, J lost 4 bases, and 8 bases lay in between. As DNA, the CDR3 is TGTGCCAGCAGCTTGGATCTTACGTACGAGCAGTACTTC. Its translation: CASSLDLTYEQYF.

The genes are TRBV5-1 and TRBJ2-7, with 11 bases identical to TRBD2. The J segment lost 3 bases and the V segment lost 3 bases, leaving 5 bases of the junction unmatched. The CDR3 is 15 amino acids. Germline loops: CDR1 SGHRS, CDR2 YFSETQ. CDR3 bases: TGCGCCAGCAGCTGGGGACTAGCGGTTGACTACGAGCAGTACTTC. Amino acid sequence: CASSWGLAVDYEQYF.